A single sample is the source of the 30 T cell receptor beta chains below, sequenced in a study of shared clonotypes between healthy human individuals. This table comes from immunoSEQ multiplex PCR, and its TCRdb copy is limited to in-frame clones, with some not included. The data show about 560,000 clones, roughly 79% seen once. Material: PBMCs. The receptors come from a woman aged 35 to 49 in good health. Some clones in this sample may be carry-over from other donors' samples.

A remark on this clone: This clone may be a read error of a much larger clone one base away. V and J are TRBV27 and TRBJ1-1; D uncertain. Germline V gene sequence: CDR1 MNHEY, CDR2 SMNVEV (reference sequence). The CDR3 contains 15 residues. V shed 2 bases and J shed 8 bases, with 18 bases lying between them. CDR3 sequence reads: CASSLRGPYLTEAFF. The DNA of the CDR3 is TGTGCCAGCAGTTTACGTGGACCTTACCTAACGGAAGCTTTCTTT.

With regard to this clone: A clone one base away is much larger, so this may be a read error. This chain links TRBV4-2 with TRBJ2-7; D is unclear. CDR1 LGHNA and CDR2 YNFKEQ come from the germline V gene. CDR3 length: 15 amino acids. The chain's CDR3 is CACSQQPSASYEQYF. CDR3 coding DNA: TGTGCCTGCAGCCAACAGCCTAGTGCCTCCTACGAGCAGTACTTC.

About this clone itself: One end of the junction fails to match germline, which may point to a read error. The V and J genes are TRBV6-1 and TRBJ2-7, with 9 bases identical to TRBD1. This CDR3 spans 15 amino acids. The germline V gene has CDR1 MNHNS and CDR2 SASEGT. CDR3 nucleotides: TGTACCAGCAGTGTGGGGACAGGGTCGACCTACGAGCAGTACTTC. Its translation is CTSSVGTGSTYEQYF.

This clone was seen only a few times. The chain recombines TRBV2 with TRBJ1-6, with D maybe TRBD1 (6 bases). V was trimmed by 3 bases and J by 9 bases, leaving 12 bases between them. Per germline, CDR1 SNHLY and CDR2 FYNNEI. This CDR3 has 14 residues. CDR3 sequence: CASSENRVVSPLHF. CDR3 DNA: TGTGCCAGCAGTGAGAACAGGGTTGTTTCACCCCTCCACTTT.

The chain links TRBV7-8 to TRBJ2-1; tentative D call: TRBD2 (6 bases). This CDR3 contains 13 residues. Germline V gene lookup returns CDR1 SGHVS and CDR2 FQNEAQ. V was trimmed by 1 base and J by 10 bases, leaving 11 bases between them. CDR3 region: CASSLVPGREQFF. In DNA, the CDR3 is TGTGCCAGCAGCTTAGTACCAGGGAGGGAGCAGTTCTTC.

The CDR3 loop is CASSDVESYEQYF. Written as DNA, the CDR3 is TGTGCCAGCAGTGATGTGGAGAGCTACGAGCAGTACTTC. The rearrangement links TRBV2 to TRBJ2-7, with D unclear. Trimming shortened V by 3 bases and J by 3 bases, and 9 bases separated the two germline ends. Germline-derived CDR1 and CDR2 are SNHLY and FYNNEI. The CDR3 length is 13 residues. The full variable domain, completed using reference TRBV2 and TRBJ2-7, is EPEVTQTPSHQVTQMGQEVILRCVPISNHLYFYWYRQILGQKVEFLVSFYNNEISEKSEIFDDQFSVERPDGSNFTLKIRSTKLEDSAMYFCASSDVESYEQYFGPGTRLTVT.

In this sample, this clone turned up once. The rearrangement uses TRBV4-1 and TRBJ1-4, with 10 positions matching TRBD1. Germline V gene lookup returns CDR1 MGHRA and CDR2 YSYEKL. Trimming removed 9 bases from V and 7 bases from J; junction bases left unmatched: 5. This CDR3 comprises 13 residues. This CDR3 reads CASSGDRGEKLFF. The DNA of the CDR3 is TGCGCCAGTTCGGGGGACAGGGGTGAAAAACTGTTTTTT.

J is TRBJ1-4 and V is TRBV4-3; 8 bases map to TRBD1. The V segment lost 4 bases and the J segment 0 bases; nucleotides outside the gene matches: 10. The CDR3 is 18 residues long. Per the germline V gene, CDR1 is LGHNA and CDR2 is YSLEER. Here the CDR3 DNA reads TGCGCCAGCAGCCCCGAACAGGGGGAGAGGGCAACTAATGAAAAACTGTTTTTT. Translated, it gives CASSPEQGERATNEKLFF.

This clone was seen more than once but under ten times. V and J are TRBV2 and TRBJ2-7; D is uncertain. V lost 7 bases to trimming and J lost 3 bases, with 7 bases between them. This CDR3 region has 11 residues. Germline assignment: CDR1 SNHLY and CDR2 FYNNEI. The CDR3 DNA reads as TGTGCCAGCACCCTTGTCTACGAGCAGTACTTC. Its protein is CASTLVYEQYF.

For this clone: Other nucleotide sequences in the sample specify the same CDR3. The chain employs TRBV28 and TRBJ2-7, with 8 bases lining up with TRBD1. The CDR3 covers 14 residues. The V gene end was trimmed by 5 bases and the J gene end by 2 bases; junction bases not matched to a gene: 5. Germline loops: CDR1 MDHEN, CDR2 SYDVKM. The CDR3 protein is CASSLGQGTYEQYF. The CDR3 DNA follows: TGTGCCAGCAGTCTCGGACAGGGAACCTACGAGCAGTACTTC.

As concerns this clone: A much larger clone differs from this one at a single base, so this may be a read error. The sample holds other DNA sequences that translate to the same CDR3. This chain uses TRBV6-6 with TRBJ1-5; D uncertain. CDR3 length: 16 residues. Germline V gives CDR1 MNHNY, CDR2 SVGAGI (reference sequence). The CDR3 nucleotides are TGCGCCAGCAGTTATTCCTCCGCGGTGGCCGGTCAGCCCCAGCATTTT. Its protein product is CASSYSSAVAGQPQHF.

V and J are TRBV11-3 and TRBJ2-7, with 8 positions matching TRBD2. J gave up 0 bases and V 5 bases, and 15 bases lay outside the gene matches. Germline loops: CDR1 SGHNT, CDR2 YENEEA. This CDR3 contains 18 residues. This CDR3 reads CASSRGGLVKISSYEQYF. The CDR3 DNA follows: TGTGCCAGCAGCCGGGGGGGGTTGGTCAAGATCAGCTCCTACGAGCAGTACTTC.

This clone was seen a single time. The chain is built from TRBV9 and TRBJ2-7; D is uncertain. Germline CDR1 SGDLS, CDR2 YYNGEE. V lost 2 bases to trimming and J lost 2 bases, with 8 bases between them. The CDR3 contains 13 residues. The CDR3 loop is CASSVGPTYEQYF. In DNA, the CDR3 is TGTGCCAGCAGCGTTGGTCCGACCTACGAGCAGTACTTC.

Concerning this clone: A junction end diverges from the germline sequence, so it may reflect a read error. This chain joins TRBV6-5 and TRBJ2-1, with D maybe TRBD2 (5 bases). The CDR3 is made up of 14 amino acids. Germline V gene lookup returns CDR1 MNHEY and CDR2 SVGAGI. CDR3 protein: CAISEGSSYNEQFF. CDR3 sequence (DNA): TGTGCCATCAGTGAAGGGAGCTCCTACAATGAGCAGTTCTTC.

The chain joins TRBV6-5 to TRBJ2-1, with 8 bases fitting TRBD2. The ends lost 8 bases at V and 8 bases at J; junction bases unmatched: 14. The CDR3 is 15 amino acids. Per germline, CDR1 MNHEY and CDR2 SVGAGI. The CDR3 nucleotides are TGTGCCAGCGCCACGACGTCGGGAGGGAACCATGAGCAGTTCTTC. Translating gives CASATTSGGNHEQFF.

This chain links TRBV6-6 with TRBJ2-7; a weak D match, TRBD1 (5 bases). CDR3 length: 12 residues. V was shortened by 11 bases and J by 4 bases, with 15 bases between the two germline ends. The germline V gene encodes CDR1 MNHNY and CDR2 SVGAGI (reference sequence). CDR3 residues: CAGQGGSYEQYF. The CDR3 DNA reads TGTGCCGGTCAGGGCGGATCGTACGAGCAGTACTTC.

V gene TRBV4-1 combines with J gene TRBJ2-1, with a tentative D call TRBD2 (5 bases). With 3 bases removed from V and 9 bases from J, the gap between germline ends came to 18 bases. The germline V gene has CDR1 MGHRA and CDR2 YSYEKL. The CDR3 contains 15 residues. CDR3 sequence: CASSHPIIARSEQFF. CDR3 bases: TGCGCCAGCAGCCACCCCATAATAGCGAGGAGTGAGCAGTTCTTC.

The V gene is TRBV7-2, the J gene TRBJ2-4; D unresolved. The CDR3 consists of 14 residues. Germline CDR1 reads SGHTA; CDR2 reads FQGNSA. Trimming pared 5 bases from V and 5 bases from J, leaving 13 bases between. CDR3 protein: CASSPDRSQNIQYF. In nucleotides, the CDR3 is TGTGCCAGCAGCCCAGACCGCAGCCAAAACATTCAGTACTTC.

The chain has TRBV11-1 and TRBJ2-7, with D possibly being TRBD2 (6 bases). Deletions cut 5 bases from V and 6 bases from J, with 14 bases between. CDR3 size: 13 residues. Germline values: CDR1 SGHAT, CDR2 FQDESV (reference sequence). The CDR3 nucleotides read TGTGCCAGCAGCGGGACTCCTGTCGGCGAGCAGTACTTC. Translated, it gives CASSGTPVGEQYF.

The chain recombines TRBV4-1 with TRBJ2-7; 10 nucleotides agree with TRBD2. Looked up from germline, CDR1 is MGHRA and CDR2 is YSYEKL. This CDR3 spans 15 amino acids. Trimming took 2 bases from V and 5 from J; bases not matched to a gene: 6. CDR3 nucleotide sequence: TGCGCCAGCAGCCAAATTGGGACTAGCGACCACGAGCAGTACTTC. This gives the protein CASSQIGTSDHEQYF.

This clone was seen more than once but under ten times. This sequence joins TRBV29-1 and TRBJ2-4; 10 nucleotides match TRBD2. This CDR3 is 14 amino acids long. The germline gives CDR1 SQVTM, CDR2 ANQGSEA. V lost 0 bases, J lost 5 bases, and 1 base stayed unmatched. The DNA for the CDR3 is TGCAGCGTTGAAGATGGACTAGCGGAAAACATTCAGTACTTC. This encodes CSVEDGLAENIQYF.

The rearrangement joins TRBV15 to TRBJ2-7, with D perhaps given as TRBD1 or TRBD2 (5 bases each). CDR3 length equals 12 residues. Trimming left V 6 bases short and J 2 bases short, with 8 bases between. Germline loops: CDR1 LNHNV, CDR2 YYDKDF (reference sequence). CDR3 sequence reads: CATSVGAYEQYF. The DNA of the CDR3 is TGTGCCACCAGTGTGGGGGCCTACGAGCAGTACTTC.

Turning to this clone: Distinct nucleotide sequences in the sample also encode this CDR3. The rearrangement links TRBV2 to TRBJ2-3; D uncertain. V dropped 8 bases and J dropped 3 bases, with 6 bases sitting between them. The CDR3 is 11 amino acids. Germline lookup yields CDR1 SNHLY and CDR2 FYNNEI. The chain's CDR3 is CASRTTDTQYF. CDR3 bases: TGTGCCAGCCGTACTACAGATACGCAGTATTTT.

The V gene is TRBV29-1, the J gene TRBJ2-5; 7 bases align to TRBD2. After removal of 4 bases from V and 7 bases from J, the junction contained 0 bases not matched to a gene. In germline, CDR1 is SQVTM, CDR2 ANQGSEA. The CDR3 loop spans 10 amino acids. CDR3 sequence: CSVGEGTQYF. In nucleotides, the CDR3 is TGCAGCGTTGGGGAGGGGACCCAGTACTTC.

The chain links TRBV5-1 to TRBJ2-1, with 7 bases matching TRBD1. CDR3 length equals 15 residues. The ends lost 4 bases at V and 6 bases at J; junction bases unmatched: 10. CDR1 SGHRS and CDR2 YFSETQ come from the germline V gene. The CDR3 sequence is CASSTLRGQRNEQFF. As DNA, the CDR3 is TGCGCCAGCAGCACCCTAAGGGGGCAACGCAATGAGCAGTTCTTC.

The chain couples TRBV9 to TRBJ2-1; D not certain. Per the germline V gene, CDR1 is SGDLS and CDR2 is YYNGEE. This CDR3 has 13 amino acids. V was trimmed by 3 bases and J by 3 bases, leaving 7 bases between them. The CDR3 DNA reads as TGTGCCAGCAGCGCCACGCTCTACAATGAGCAGTTCTTC. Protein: CASSATLYNEQFF.

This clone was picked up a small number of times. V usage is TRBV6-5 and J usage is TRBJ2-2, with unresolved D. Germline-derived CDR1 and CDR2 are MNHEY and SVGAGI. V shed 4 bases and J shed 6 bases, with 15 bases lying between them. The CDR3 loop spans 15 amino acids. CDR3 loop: CASSSRHVGPGELFF. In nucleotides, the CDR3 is TGTGCCAGCAGTTCGCGACACGTCGGACCCGGGGAGCTGTTTTTT.

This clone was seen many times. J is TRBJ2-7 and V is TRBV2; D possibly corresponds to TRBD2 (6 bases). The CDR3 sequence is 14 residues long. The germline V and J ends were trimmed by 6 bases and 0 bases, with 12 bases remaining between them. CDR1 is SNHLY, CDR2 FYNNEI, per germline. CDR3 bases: TGTGCCAGCAGGGGGGACTTAAACTCCTACGAGCAGTACTTC. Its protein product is CASRGDLNSYEQYF.

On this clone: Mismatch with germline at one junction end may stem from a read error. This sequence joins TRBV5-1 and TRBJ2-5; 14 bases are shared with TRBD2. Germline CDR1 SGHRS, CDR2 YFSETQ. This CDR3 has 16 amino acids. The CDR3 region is CAGSLSGLAGVETQYF. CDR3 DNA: TGCGCCGGCAGCTTGTCGGGACTAGCGGGAGTGGAGACCCAGTACTTC.

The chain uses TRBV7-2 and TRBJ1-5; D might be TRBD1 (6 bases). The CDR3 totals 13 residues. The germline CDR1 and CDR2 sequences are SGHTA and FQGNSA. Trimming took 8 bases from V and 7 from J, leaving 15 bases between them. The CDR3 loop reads CASGHGQNQPQHF. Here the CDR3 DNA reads TGTGCCAGCGGCCATGGACAGAACCAGCCCCAGCATTTT. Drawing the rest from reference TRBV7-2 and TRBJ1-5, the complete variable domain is GAGVSQSPSNKVTEKGKDVELRCDPISGHTALYWYRQSLGQGLEFLIYFQGNSAPDKSGLPSDRFSAERTGGSVSTLTIQRTQQEDSAVYLCASGHGQNQPQHFGDGTRLSIL.